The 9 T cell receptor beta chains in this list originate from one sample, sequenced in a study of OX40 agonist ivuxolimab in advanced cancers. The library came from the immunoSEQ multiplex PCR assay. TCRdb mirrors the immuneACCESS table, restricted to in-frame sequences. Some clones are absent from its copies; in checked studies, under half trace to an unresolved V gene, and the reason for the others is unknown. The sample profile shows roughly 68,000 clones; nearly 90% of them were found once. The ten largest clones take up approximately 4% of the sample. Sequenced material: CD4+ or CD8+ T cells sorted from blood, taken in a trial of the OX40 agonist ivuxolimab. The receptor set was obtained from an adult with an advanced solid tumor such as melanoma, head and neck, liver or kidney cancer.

Here the CDR3 reads CASRGSSAGYEQYF. The CDR3 DNA is TGTGCCAGCCGTGGTTCGTCCGCAGGCTACGAGCAGTACTTC. The chain uses TRBV2 and TRBJ2-7; D is unclear. Germline values: CDR1 SNHLY, CDR2 FYNNEI. The CDR3 loop spans 14 amino acids. V was cut by 8 bases and J by 3 bases, with 17 bases left in between.

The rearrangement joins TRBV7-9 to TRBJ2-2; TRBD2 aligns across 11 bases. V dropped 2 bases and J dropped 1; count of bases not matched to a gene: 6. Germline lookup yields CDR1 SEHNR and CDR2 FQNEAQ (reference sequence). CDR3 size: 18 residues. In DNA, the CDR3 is TGTGCCAGCAGCTTAACTAGCGGGAGAGGTGGGAACACCGGGGAGCTGTTTTTT. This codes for CASSLTSGRGGNTGELFF.

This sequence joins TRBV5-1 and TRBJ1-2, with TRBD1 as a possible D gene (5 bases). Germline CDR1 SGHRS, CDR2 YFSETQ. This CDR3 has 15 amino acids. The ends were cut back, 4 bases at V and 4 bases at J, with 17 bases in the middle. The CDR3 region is CASSPSVSGVYGYTF. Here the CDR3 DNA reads TGCGCCAGCAGCCCATCCGTTTCGGGGGTCTATGGCTACACCTTC.

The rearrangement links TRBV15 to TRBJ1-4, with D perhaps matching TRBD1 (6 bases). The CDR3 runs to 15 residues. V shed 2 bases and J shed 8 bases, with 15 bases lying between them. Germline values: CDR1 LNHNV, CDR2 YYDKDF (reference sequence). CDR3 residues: CATSRPGGQKEKLFF. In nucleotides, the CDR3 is TGTGCCACCAGCAGACCCGGGGGCCAGAAAGAAAAACTGTTTTTT.

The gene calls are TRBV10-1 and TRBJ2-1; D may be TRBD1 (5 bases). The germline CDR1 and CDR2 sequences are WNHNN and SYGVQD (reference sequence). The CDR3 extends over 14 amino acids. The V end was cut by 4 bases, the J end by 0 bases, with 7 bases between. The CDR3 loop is CASSAQVSYNEQFF. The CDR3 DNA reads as TGCGCCAGCAGTGCACAGGTCTCCTACAATGAGCAGTTCTTC.

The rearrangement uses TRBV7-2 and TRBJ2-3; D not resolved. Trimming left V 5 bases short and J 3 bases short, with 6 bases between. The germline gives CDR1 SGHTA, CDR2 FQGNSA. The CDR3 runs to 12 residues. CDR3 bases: TGTGCCAGCAGCGAGATTACAGATACGCAGTATTTT. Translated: CASSEITDTQYF.

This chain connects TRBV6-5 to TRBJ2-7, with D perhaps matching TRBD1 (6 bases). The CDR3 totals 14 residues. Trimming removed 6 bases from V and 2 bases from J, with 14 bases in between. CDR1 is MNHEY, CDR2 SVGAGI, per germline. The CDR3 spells CASSRQGQTYEQYF. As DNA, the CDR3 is TGTGCCAGCAGCCGCCAGGGACAAACCTACGAGCAGTACTTC.

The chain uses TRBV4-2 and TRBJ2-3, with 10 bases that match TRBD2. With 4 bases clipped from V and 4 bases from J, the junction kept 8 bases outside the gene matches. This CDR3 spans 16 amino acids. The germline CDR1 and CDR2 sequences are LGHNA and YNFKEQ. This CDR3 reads CASSPSGRGSSDTQYF. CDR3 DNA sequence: TGTGCCAGCAGCCCTAGCGGGAGAGGGTCGTCAGATACGCAGTATTTT.

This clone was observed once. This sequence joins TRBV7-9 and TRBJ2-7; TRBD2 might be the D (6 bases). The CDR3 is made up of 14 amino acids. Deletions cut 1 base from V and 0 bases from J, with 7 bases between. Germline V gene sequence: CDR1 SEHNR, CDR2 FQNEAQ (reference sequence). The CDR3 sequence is CASSLGEASYEQYF. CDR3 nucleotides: TGTGCCAGCAGCTTAGGGGAGGCCTCCTACGAGCAGTACTTC.